Below are 18 T cell receptor beta chains sequenced from a single sample in a study of tumor-infiltrating lymphocytes in primary liver carcinoma. Blood RNA originated from unsorted whole blood, with germline DNA additionally extracted. Starting from around 0.45 ug of total RNA, TCR beta cDNA was produced with a primer in the constant region. Three nested multiplex PCR rounds of slightly modified ARM-PCR generated TCR beta libraries. A C-beta reverse primer and TRBV1-TRBV30 forward primers served in each of the first two PCR rounds, at ten to eleven cycles apiece. TCRdb itself ran the multiplex PCR reads through MiXCR, one entry per CDR3 protein. The data contain approximately 340,000 distinct CDR3 sequences, about two thirds of them singletons. Input material: peripheral blood. Receptors were obtained from a man between 40 and 49 years old with primary liver carcinoma and hepatitis B virus infection.

Regarding this clonotype: At one of its ends the junction is not consistent with the germline gene, which may arise from a read error. The rearrangement uses TRBV11-1 and TRBJ2-2; 7 bases map to TRBD1. The CDR3 consists of 15 residues. The germline gives CDR1 SGHAT, CDR2 FQDESV (reference sequence). In DNA, the CDR3 is TGTGCCAGCAATTCCAGGGGGTCGTTCACCGGGGAGCTGTATTTT. Protein: CASNSRGSFTGELYF.

In regard to this clonotype: One junction end does not reproduce the germline sequence, and a read error may be involved. The chain is built from TRBV6-7 and TRBJ2-1; 9 bases agree with TRBD2. TRBV6-7 is filed as an ORF, its function uncertain. This CDR3 has 22 residues. In nucleotides, the CDR3 is TGTGCCAGCACCACGTTACGGGAAACGGGACAAGCGGGAGGTGGCTCCTACATTGAGCAGTTCTTC. Translating it yields CASTTLRETGQAGGGSYIEQFF.

Worth noting for this clonotype: This sequence may be a read error, since a much larger clone differs from it by one base. This chain connects TRBV29-1 to TRBJ2-7; TRBD1 matches at 8 bases. V shed 0 bases, J shed 5 bases, and the junction held 6 bases outside the gene matches. Germline V gene lookup returns CDR1 SQVTM and CDR2 ANQGSEA. CDR3 length equals 14 residues. DNA for the CDR3: TGCAGCGTTGAAGACACGGACAGGGTTGACGAGCAGTACTTC. It codes for CSVEDTDRVDEQYF.

This clonotype was observed many times. The chain combines TRBV6-6 with TRBJ2-3; D may be TRBD1 (5 bases). The germline CDR1 and CDR2 sequences are MNHNY and SVGAGI (reference sequence). The V end was cut by 2 bases, the J end by 4 bases, with 19 bases between. The CDR3 contains 17 residues. The CDR3 sequence is CASSYNPQGGRADTQYF. The CDR3 DNA reads TGTGCCAGCAGTTACAACCCCCAGGGTGGAAGAGCAGATACGCAGTATTTT.

About this clonotype: A much more abundant neighbour one base away suggests this may be a read error. The rearrangement uses TRBV10-3 and TRBJ2-1, with 7 bases lining up with TRBD2. This CDR3 has 17 amino acids. From germline, CDR1 is ENHRY and CDR2 SYGVKD. The CDR3 sequence is CVISGVEGTNTYNEQFF. CDR3 DNA sequence: TGTGTCATCAGTGGGGTGGAGGGGACTAATACCTACAATGAGCAGTTCTTC.

Comments on this clonotype: The junction does not match germline at one end; this may be a read error. V is TRBV11-3 and J is TRBJ1-1; TRBD1 matches 10 bases. Germline CDR1 is SGHNT and CDR2 is YENEEA. The CDR3 contains 14 residues. In DNA, the CDR3 is TGTGCCAGTAGCTCTGGACAGGGGGACCCTGAAGCTTTCTTT. Amino acids: CASSSGQGDPEAFF.

Details on this clonotype: A much larger clone lies one base from this, so it may be a read error. This chain links TRBV6-6 with TRBJ1-6; 10 bases align to TRBD1. The CDR3 is 17 residues long. Looked up from germline, CDR1 is MNHNY and CDR2 is SVGAGI (reference sequence). This chain's CDR3 is CASSSGTGATYNSPFHF. The CDR3 coding sequence is TGTGCCAGCAGTTCGGGGACAGGGGCTACTTATAATTCACCCTTCCACTTT.

Remarks on this clonotype: An end of the junction differs from the germline gene, which may be a read error. This chain uses TRBV11-2 with TRBJ2-3; D is perhaps TRBD2 (7 bases). Germline-derived CDR1 and CDR2 are SGHAT and FQNNGV. The CDR3 runs 18 residues. CDR3: CASSPFKYRDYRGDTQYF. CDR3 sequence (DNA): TGTGCCAGTAGCCCATTCAAGTACAGGGACTACCGGGGAGATACTCAGTATTTT.

About this clonotype: The CDR3 does not close with the conserved phenylalanine or tryptophan, likely indicating a read error. The V gene is TRBV7-9, the J gene TRBJ2-7; 7 positions match TRBD1. Germline CDR1 and CDR2: SEHNR and FQNEAQ (reference sequence). The CDR3 contains 12 residues. This chain's CDR3 is CVSSLVGQEQYL. As DNA, the CDR3 is TGTGTCAGCAGCTTAGTGGGACAGGAGCAGTACTTA.

About this clonotype itself: This sequence may be a read error, since a much larger clone differs from it by one base. The chain has TRBV12-3 or TRBV12-4 and TRBJ2-2, with D unresolved. The CDR3 covers 14 residues. In DNA, the CDR3 is TGTCCCAGCAGTTTAGCTGGGAACACCGGGGAGCTGTTTTTT. Encoded protein: CPSSLAGNTGELFF.

The chain carries TRBV6-5 and TRBJ2-5; a possible D gene is TRBD1 (7 bases). Between the trimmed V and J ends, which lost 6 bases and 6 bases, there was a span of 20 bases. This CDR3 spans 15 amino acids. Germline V gene sequence: CDR1 MNHEY, CDR2 SVGAGI. CDR3 coding DNA: TGTGCCAGCAGGGGACTCGGGACAGTCGGAAAGACCCAGTACTTC. Its protein is CASRGLGTVGKTQYF.

As to this clonotype: Given the absence of the conserved phenylalanine or tryptophan at the CDR3 end, a read error is likely. The chain uses TRBV11-2 and TRBJ2-7, with 7 bases matching TRBD2. The trim removed 4 bases at V and 6 bases at J, leaving 12 bases unmatched. Germline loops: CDR1 SGHAT, CDR2 FQNNGV. There are 15 residues in the CDR3. DNA for the CDR3: TGTGCCAGCAGCTCCCAGCGGGGAGGGCAGGTCGAGCAGTACCTC. It translates to CASSSQRGGQVEQYL.

The chain employs TRBV18 and TRBJ1-4, with D uncertain. V lost 2 bases to trimming and J lost 8 bases, with 18 bases between them. Germline V gene lookup returns CDR1 KGHSH and CDR2 LQKENI. The CDR3 runs to 16 residues. This CDR3 reads CASSPGRTSTSEKLFF. The CDR3 region has the DNA TGTGCCAGCTCACCAGGACGTACGTCGACTAGCGAAAAACTGTTTTTT.

This clonotype turned up a few times. Sequence at one end of the junction differs from germline and may be a read error. J is TRBJ1-4 and V is TRBV7-9; D unresolved. This CDR3 is built from 17 residues. Germline V gives CDR1 SEHNR, CDR2 FQNEAQ (reference sequence). DNA of the CDR3: TGTGCCAGCAGTTTAGCGGGATACCGGAGGACTAATGAAAAACTGTTTTTT. It specifies CASSLAGYRRTNEKLFF.

The gene calls are TRBV2 and TRBJ2-7, with 14 bases aligning to TRBD2. Looked up from germline, CDR1 is SNHLY and CDR2 is FYNNEI. V trimming: 6 bases; J trimming: 5 bases; junction bases outside the gene matches: 3. This CDR3 is built from 14 residues. The CDR3 bases are TGTGCCAGCAGGGGACTAGCGGGAGACCACGAGCAGTACTTC. Its translation is CASRGLAGDHEQYF.

The chain is built from TRBV5-6 and TRBJ2-3; tentative D call: TRBD2 (5 bases). The ends were cut back, 6 bases at V and 3 bases at J, with 20 bases in the middle. Germline values: CDR1 SGHDT, CDR2 YYEEEE. CDR3 size: 16 residues. The CDR3, as DNA: TGTGCCAGCAACCCTCTTGCACTCCCGGGAACAGATACGCAGTATTTT. Its translation: CASNPLALPGTDTQYF.

This clonotype came up many times. V is TRBV5-1 and J is TRBJ2-1; 8 nucleotides agree with TRBD2. The trim removed 0 bases at V and 9 bases at J, leaving 8 bases unmatched. The CDR3 is made up of 15 amino acids. The germline V gene has CDR1 SGHRS and CDR2 YFSETQ. CDR3 sequence (DNA): TGCGCCAGCAGCTTGGCCGGGACTAGAATTGGTGAGCAGTTCTTC. It specifies CASSLAGTRIGEQFF.

About this clonotype: This may stem from a read error, because a much larger clone lies one nucleotide away. The chain carries TRBV6-6 and TRBJ2-5, with TRBD1 matching over 8 bases. Germline CDR1 MNHNY, CDR2 SVGAGI (reference sequence). CDR3 length equals 13 residues. The V and J ends lost 6 bases and 2 bases, in that order; junction bases with no gene match: 2. The CDR3 nucleotides read TGTGCCAGCAGGGACAGGGCTCAAGAGACCCAGTACTTC. Translation: CASRDRAQETQYF.